The 11 T cell receptor beta chains listed next were all sequenced from one sample in a study of T cells after yellow fever vaccination (dated by TCRdb to about 2019). This sample's treatment or condition label indicates: live attenuated yellow fever vaccine strain. Library construction relied on 5' RACE. TCRdb records Illumina HiSeq 2500 as the sequencer. TCRdb handled the public reads itself, with Q25 trimming in fastp and clone calling in MiXCR, and kept productive beta chains. Identical CDR3 proteins give one entry, which carries the most common genes and DNA. This sample has some 22,000 distinct CDR3 sequences in its table, and 4% to 6% of those were observed once. Around 20% of the sample is taken by the ten largest. This specimen consisted of PBMCs, either bulk or a sorted T-cell subset (CD4+, CD8+, memory, or dextramer-sorted; not recorded which), obtained about 49 days after the first yellow fever vaccination. The receptors come from a man between 18 and 29 years old who received the YFV17D yellow fever vaccine.

This clonotype was recorded many times. The gene calls are TRBV7-2 and TRBJ2-4; D may be TRBD1 (7 bases). Germline CDR1 reads SGHTA; CDR2 reads FQGNSA. Trimming cost V 5 bases and J 4 bases, with 12 bases left between them. There are 14 residues in the CDR3. The CDR3 reads CASSRGTVKNIQYF. As DNA, the CDR3 is TGTGCCAGCAGCCGCGGGACAGTAAAAAACATTCAGTACTTC.

In its sample, this clonotype was seen many times. V usage is TRBV27 and J usage is TRBJ2-7, with 8 bases aligning to TRBD1. The CDR3 loop spans 17 amino acids. The junction had 12 bases not matched to a gene; V was cut back by 4 bases and J by 1 base. Looked up from germline, CDR1 is MNHEY and CDR2 is SMNVEV (reference sequence). The CDR3 DNA reads TGTGCCAGCAGTTCAACCTATGGACAGGGCGAGTCCTACGAGCAGTACGTC. This sequence encodes CASSSTYGQGESYEQYV.

The rearrangement joins TRBV10-3 to TRBJ1-5; D gene uncertain. The CDR3 sequence is 13 residues long. The germline V and J ends were trimmed by 7 bases and 7 bases, with 14 bases remaining between them. CDR1 and CDR2 from the germline V gene are ENHRY and SYGVKD. CDR3 residues: CAITEGLGQPQHF. CDR3 in DNA: TGTGCCATCACGGAGGGCCTTGGGCAGCCCCAGCATTTT.

This clonotype has ten or more counts. The chain combines TRBV20-1 with TRBJ2-3; D unresolved. Germline V gives CDR1 DFQATT, CDR2 SNEGSKA (reference sequence). This CDR3 is built from 12 residues. The chain's CDR3 is CRAQDGSDTQYF. In DNA, the CDR3 is TGCAGGGCACAAGACGGGTCAGATACGCAGTATTTT.

This clonotype was detected many times. The rearrangement joins TRBV7-2 to TRBJ2-1, with 12 bases matching TRBD2. Germline V CDR1 and CDR2: SGHTA, FQGNSA. CDR3 length: 16 amino acids. Trimming removed 2 bases from V and 7 bases from J; junction bases left unmatched: 6. In DNA, the CDR3 is TGTGCCAGCAGCTTAATTCCTAGCGGGGGGGCTAATGAGCAGTTCTTC. Translation: CASSLIPSGGANEQFF.

The sample holds many counts of this clonotype. The genes are TRBV7-2 and TRBJ2-1, with TRBD2 identical over 10 bases. CDR3 length: 17 residues. The germline V gene has CDR1 SGHTA and CDR2 FQGNSA. J gave up 4 bases and V 6 bases, and 12 bases lay outside the gene matches. CDR3 coding DNA: TGTGCCAGCAGTTCGCGGGGTAGCGGGGGGACTTACAATGAGCAGTTCTTC. Its protein product is CASSSRGSGGTYNEQFF. Using reference TRBV7-2 and TRBJ2-1 for the parts outside the CDR3, the full variable domain is GAGVSQSPSNKVTEKGKDVELRCDPISGHTALYWYRQSLGQGLEFLIYFQGNSAPDKSGLPSDRFSAERTGGSVSTLTIQRTQQEDSAVYLCASSSRGSGGTYNEQFFGPGTRLTVL.

The rearrangement joins TRBV20-1 to TRBJ2-1, with 7 bases matching TRBD1. The CDR3 covers 14 residues. V shed 6 bases and J 0 bases; nucleotides not matched to a gene: 5. Germline V gene lookup returns CDR1 DFQATT and CDR2 SNEGSKA (reference sequence). Here the CDR3 reads CSADTGDSYNEQFF. The CDR3 DNA sequence: TGCAGTGCCGATACAGGGGACTCCTACAATGAGCAGTTCTTC.

This clonotype was counted ten times or more. V usage is TRBV6-5 and J usage is TRBJ2-1, with D hard to call. V lost 0 bases to trimming and J lost 3 bases, with 6 bases between them. The CDR3 has 14 amino acids. Looked up from germline, CDR1 is MNHEY and CDR2 is SVGAGI. The CDR3 loop is CASSYSQVYNEQFF. The CDR3 DNA reads as TGTGCCAGCAGTTACTCTCAAGTCTACAATGAGCAGTTCTTC.

Many counts were recorded for this clonotype. This chain connects TRBV20-1 to TRBJ1-1, with D unresolved. From germline, CDR1 is DFQATT and CDR2 SNEGSKA (reference sequence). V shed 1 base and J shed 3 bases, with 12 bases lying between them. This CDR3 has 14 residues. CDR3 region: CSARAGWPDTEAFF. The CDR3 coding sequence is TGCAGTGCTAGAGCAGGATGGCCCGACACTGAAGCTTTCTTT.

This clonotype was detected many times. This sequence joins TRBV2 and TRBJ1-1; the match to TRBD1 covers 8 bases. The CDR3 is made up of 14 amino acids. Unmatched junction bases numbered 8, after V lost 6 bases and J lost 5 bases. The germline V gene encodes CDR1 SNHLY and CDR2 FYNNEI. For the CDR3, the DNA is TGTGCCAGCAGGCAAACAGGGGGAGGGACTGAAGCTTTCTTT. Amino acids: CASRQTGGGTEAFF.

The sample holds many counts of this clonotype. Here the CDR3 reads CASSLAMVNEQFF. As DNA, the CDR3 is TGCGCCAGCAGCTTGGCCATGGTTAATGAGCAGTTCTTC. The V call is TRBV5-1, the J call TRBJ2-1; D is unclear. Germline V gene lookup returns CDR1 SGHRS and CDR2 YFSETQ. The V end was cut by 0 bases, the J end by 7 bases, with 8 bases between. The CDR3 is 13 amino acids.